The 3 T cell receptor beta chains below all came from one sample that was sequenced in a study of blood T cell repertoires in COVID-19. The repertoire was sequenced with immunoSEQ multiplex PCR; TCRdb's copy has only in-frame clones and lacks some. The sample has 260,000 or so clones; about 80% are singletons. Sequencing was performed on peripheral blood. The source of these receptors is a human donor in a cohort sampled during active COVID-19.

J is TRBJ1-1 and V is TRBV15, with D hard to call. The ends were cut back, 5 bases at V and 4 bases at J, with 11 bases in the middle. The CDR3 contains 13 residues. CDR1 is LNHNV, CDR2 YYDKDF, per germline (reference sequence). The CDR3 coding sequence is TGTGCCACCAGCGCAACACGAACCACTGAAGCTTTCTTT. Its protein is CATSATRTTEAFF. The whole variable domain, remainder taken from reference TRBV15 and TRBJ1-1, is DAMVIQNPRYQVTQFGKPVTLSCSQTLNHNVMYWYQQKSSQAPKLLFHYYDKDFNNEADTPDNFQSRRPNTSFCFLDIRSPGLGDTAMYLCATSATRTTEAFFGQGTRLTVV.

V usage is TRBV28 and J usage is TRBJ1-3; a possible D gene is TRBD1 (6 bases). Looked up from germline, CDR1 is MDHEN and CDR2 is SYDVKM. CDR3 size: 16 residues. With 5 bases removed from V and 2 bases from J, the gap between germline ends came to 16 bases. In nucleotides, the CDR3 is TGTGCCAGCAGTCCCCCTAGGACAGTCGCTGGAAACACCATATATTTT. Protein sequence: CASSPPRTVAGNTIYF. Full variable domain (missing parts from reference TRBV28 and TRBJ1-3): DVKVTQSSRYLVKRTGEKVFLECVQDMDHENMFWYRQDPGLGLRLIYFSYDVKMKEKGDIPEGYSVSREKKERFSLILESASTNQTSMYLCASSPPRTVAGNTIYFGEGSWLTVV.

The V gene is TRBV6-2 or TRBV6-3, the J gene TRBJ1-2; 9 bases agree with TRBD1. CDR1 MNHEY and CDR2 SVGEGT come from the germline V gene. There are 18 residues in the CDR3. J was trimmed by 8 bases and V by 0 bases; bases with no gene match: 16. The chain's CDR3 is CASSYSWDRAHHLYGYTF. The CDR3 DNA reads TGTGCCAGCAGTTACTCTTGGGACAGGGCACACCATCTTTACGGCTACACCTTC.